This T cell receptor (beta chain) emerged from a study of OX40 agonist ivuxolimab in advanced cancers. About the research overall: Treatment received earlier with anti-PD-1, anti-PD-L1 or anti-CTLA-4 agents was allowed, and around 36% had some.

This clone occurred a few times. Sequencing used immunoSEQ multiplex PCR; TCRdb keeps in-frame clones, though not all of them. The table records approximately 75,000 clones, around 82% of them present only once. The receptor was derived from an adult with an advanced solid tumor such as melanoma, head and neck, liver or kidney cancer. The input for sequencing was CD4+ or CD8+ T cells sorted from blood, taken in a trial of the OX40 agonist ivuxolimab.

CDR3 region: CASSLGGGNTIYF. The CDR3 DNA follows: TGTGCCAGCAGCTTAGGAGGAGGAAACACCATATATTTT. This chain joins TRBV7-9 and TRBJ1-3; D is unclear. This CDR3 is 13 amino acids long. Trimming removed 1 base from V and 4 bases from J, with 5 bases in between. CDR1 and CDR2 (germline): SEHNR, FQNEAQ (reference sequence).